This TCR beta chain stems from a study of shared clonotypes between healthy human individuals. Sequencing was performed with immunoSEQ multiplex PCR; in TCRdb, only in-frame clones are kept and a portion is missing. The table shows 1.5 million to 2.5 million clones, with about 95% occurring only once. Naive CD8 cells, CD45RO-negative and positively selected for CCR7, excluded terminally differentiated effector memory CD45RA+ cells. Germline CDR1 LNHNV, CDR2 YYDKDF (reference sequence). V was clipped by 5 bases and J by 9 bases, with 17 bases between them. The CDR3 is 14 amino acids. The sequenced sample consisted of naive CD8+ T cells sorted from blood. The clonotype was recovered from a man aged 18-30 years in good health. V is TRBV15 and J is TRBJ2-1; D is ambiguous. The CDR3: CATSYTTTLGEQFF. The DNA of the CDR3 is TGTGCCACCAGCTACACCACTACACTTGGTGAGCAGTTCTTC.